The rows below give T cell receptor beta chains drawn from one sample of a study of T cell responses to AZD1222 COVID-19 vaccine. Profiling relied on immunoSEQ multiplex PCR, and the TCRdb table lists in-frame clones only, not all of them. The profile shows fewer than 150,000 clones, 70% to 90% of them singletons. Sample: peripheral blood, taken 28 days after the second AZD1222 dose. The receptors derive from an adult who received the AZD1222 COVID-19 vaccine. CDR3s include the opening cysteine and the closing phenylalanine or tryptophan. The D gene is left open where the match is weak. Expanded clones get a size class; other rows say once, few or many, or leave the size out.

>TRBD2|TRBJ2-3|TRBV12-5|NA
CASDAGAGGSDTQYF
TGTGCTAGTGATGCTGGAGCGGGAGGATCAGATACGCAGTATTTT
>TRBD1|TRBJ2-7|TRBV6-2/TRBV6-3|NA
CASSPPGQASYEQYF
TGTGCCAGCAGCCCACCGGGACAGGCGTCCTACGAGCAGTACTTC
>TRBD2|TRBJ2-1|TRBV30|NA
CAWSVETSGYNEQFF
TGTGCCTGGAGTGTGGAAACTAGCGGCTACAATGAGCAGTTCTTC
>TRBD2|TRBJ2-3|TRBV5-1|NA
CASRARGGLASVQYF
TGCGCCAGTCGTGCTCGGGGGGGATTGGCTAGCGTTCAGTATTTT
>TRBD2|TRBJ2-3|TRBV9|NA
CASSKRGASTDTQYF
TGTGCCAGCAGTAAGCGGGGGGCGAGCACAGATACGCAGTATTTT
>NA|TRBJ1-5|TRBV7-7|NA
CASSPGTVNQPQHF
TGTGCCAGCAGCCCGGGGACGGTAAATCAGCCCCAGCATTTT
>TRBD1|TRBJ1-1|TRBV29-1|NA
CSVGSRQGTEAFF
TGCAGCGTCGGAAGTAGACAGGGCACTGAAGCTTTCTTT
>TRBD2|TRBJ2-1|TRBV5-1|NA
CASSLEAGAYNEQFF
TGCGCCAGCAGCTTGGAGGCGGGAGCTTACAATGAGCAGTTCTTC
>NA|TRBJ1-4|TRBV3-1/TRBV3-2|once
CASSQDLTNEKLFF
TGTGCCAGCAGCCAAGATTTAACTAATGAAAAACTGTTTTTT
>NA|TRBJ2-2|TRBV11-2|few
CASSPGGQYTGELFF
TGTGCCAGCAGCCCAGGCGGGCAATACACCGGGGAGCTGTTTTTT
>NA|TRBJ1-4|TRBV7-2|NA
CASSLGGPTNEKLFF
TGTGCCAGCAGCTTAGGGGGCCCAACTAATGAAAAACTGTTTTTT
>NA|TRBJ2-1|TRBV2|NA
CASSDGGRNNEQFF
TGTGCCAGCAGTGACGGGGGGCGCAACAATGAGCAGTTCTTC
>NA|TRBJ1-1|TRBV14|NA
CASSQVGITEAFF
TGTGCCAGCAGCCAAGTAGGGATCACTGAAGCTTTCTTT
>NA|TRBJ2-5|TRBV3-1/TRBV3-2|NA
CASSFRGPQETQYF
TGTGCCAGCAGTTTTCGGGGGCCCCAAGAGACCCAGTACTTC
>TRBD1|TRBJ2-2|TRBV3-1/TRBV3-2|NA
CASSQVEGAATGELFF
TGTGCCAGCAGCCAAGTAGAGGGGGCGGCCACCGGGGAGCTGTTTTTT
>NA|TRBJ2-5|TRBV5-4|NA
CASSGKTGLPSETQYF
TGTGCCAGCAGCGGCAAAACGGGCCTTCCATCGGAGACCCAGTACTTC
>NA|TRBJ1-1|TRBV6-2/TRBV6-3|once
CASSFRSLAEAFF
TGTGCCAGCAGTTTTAGGAGTTTAGCTGAAGCTTTCTTT
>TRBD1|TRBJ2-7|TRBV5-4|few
CASSLATGGATYEQYF
TGTGCCAGCAGCTTGGCGACAGGGGGAGCCACCTACGAGCAGTACTTC
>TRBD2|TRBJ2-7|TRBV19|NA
CASSISTGGPKEQYF
TGTGCCAGTAGTATATCGACGGGAGGGCCTAAAGAGCAGTACTTC
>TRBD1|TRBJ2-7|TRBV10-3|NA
CAISGGQGRYEQYF
TGTGCCATCAGTGGGGGACAGGGTAGGTACGAGCAGTACTTC
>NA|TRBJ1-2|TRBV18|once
CASSPGSPYGYTF
TGTGCCAGCTCCCCAGGGTCCCCCTATGGCTACACCTTC
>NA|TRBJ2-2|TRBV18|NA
CASSPTGAGELFF
TGTGCCAGCTCACCTACGGGGGCCGGGGAGCTGTTTTTT
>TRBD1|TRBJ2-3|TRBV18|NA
CASSRQGIDTQYF
TGTGCCAGCTCACGACAGGGCATAGATACGCAGTATTTT
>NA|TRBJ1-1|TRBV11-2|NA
CASSPGQNTEAFF
TGTGCCAGCAGCCCGGGACAGAACACTGAAGCTTTCTTT
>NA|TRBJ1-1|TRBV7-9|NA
CASSLPVGGTEAFF
TGTGCCAGCAGCTTACCAGTCGGTGGGACTGAAGCTTTCTTT
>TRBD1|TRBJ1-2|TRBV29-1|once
CSVEDGTAYGYTF
TGCAGCGTTGAAGACGGGACAGCCTATGGCTACACCTTC
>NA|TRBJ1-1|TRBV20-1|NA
CSAPVVTEAFF
TGCAGTGCCCCGGTCGTCACTGAAGCTTTCTTT
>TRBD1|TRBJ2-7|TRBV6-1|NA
CASSESGQGSYEQYF
TGTGCCAGCAGTGAATCGGGACAGGGCTCCTACGAGCAGTACTTC
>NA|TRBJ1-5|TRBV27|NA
CASSHRAGSNQPQHF
TGTGCCAGCAGTCACAGGGCAGGGAGCAATCAGCCCCAGCATTTT
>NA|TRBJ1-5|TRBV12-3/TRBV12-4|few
CASRTDSVQPQHF
TGTGCCAGCAGAACGGACAGTGTGCAGCCCCAGCATTTT
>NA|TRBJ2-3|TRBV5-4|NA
CASSLVARGSPDTQYF
TGTGCCAGCAGCTTGGTGGCTCGCGGGTCGCCAGATACGCAGTATTTT
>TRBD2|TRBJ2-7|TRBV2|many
CASSEVRLAVYEQYF
TGTGCCAGCAGTGAAGTAAGACTAGCGGTCTACGAGCAGTACTTC
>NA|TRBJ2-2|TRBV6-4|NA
CASSDYGFANTGELFF
TGTGCCAGCAGTGACTACGGTTTTGCGAACACCGGGGAGCTGTTTTTT